This T cell receptor (beta chain) is drawn from a study of shared clonotypes between healthy human individuals. Whole-study context: Donor ages ranged 18 to 49 years: a couple of women, a few men.

As concerns this clone: The antigen is undetermined.

V gave up 4 bases and J gave up 0 bases, with 14 bases separating them. The CDR3 extends over 16 amino acids. The V gene's germline CDR1 is LNHNV and CDR2 YYDKDF (reference sequence). TCRdb keeps only in-frame clones here, not all; method: immunoSEQ multiplex PCR. The top ten hold 10% to 15% of the sample, which has fewer than 600,000 clones, about four fifths seen once. The study's findings and limits: Genetic and exposure-history diversity was limited by the small donor number.

Participating donors were healthy, HIV-negative adults free of recent acute infections or vaccinations. Within Nashville, Tennessee resided all donors, each a Caucasian adult. The sample consisted of PBMCs. The sequence was collected from a woman aged 40-49 years in good health. Some clones in this sample may be carry-over from other donors' samples. The chain combines TRBV15 with TRBJ2-3; no clear D gene. The CDR3 loop reads CATSKLLRWSTDTQYF. DNA of the CDR3: TGTGCCACCAGCAAACTACTAAGATGGAGCACAGATACGCAGTATTTT.